The text below deals with one T cell receptor (beta chain). As yet, its antigen is unknown. This could be a read error, since a much larger clone is one nucleotide away. This record belongs to a study of blood T cells in healthy people across ages. Findings and caveats of the study: Aged donors had fewer naive CD4+ cells and lower diversity than long-lived donors. Per-million-T-cell TCR beta diversity fell roughly linearly with age.

V gave up 4 bases and J gave up 0 bases; unmatched junction bases: 3. Germline V gives CDR1 SGHTA, CDR2 FQGNSA. CDR3 length equals 15 residues. Sample-barcoded 5' priming and a J-beta primer mix drove a second PCR of roughly 7 to 11 cycles. With 12 random nucleotides, a template-switch adaptor tagged each individual cDNA molecule. TCRdb used MiXCR to reprocess the 5' RACE reads, holding one entry per CDR3 protein. Counted here are fewer than 700,000 distinct CDR3 sequences, roughly 43% occurring once; the ten biggest clones make up about 32%. The receptor comes from a man older than 75 in good health. V gene TRBV7-2 combines with J gene TRBJ2-5; 9 bases are shared with TRBD2. Sequencing used blood. The CDR3 loop is CASSSLAGDQETQYF. DNA of the CDR3: TGTGCCAGCAGCTCATTAGCGGGGGACCAAGAGACCCAGTACTTC. The whole variable domain, filled in from reference TRBV7-2 and TRBJ2-5, reads GAGVSQSPSNKVTEKGKDVELRCDPISGHTALYWYRQSLGQGLEFLIYFQGNSAPDKSGLPSDRFSAERTGGSVSTLTIQRTQQEDSAVYLCASSSLAGDQETQYFGPGTRLLVL.